This TCR beta chain was sequenced for a study of T-cell reconstitution after alpha-beta-depleted transplantation in children. This clonotype was found a few times. V shed 5 bases and J shed 2 bases, with 16 bases lying between them. The CDR3 is made up of 17 amino acids. Unique molecular identifiers were incorporated during preparation of the TCRbeta library. MiXCR, run by TCRdb on the PCR reads, gives a single entry per CDR3 protein. The repertoire holds about 690,000 distinct CDR3 sequences, with roughly 17% as singletons. The rearrangement links TRBV12-3 or TRBV12-4 to TRBJ2-6; a weak D match, TRBD2 (5 bases). Here the sequenced sample was PBMCs from the stem cell graft donor, taken from the stem cell graft. The receptor was derived from a human donor who donated a stem cell graft to a child with acute myeloid leukemia. Here the CDR3 reads CASSPGWVPTGANVLTF. The CDR3 DNA follows: TGTGCCAGCAGTCCGGGGTGGGTCCCCACTGGGGCCAACGTCCTGACTTTC.